Here is one TCR beta chain with its context. Deletions cut 6 bases from V and 0 bases from J, with 13 bases between. CDR3 length: 15 amino acids. The germline gives CDR1 SGHRS, CDR2 YFSETQ. The data are from a study of blood T cell repertoires in COVID-19. TCRdb's table, derived via immunoSEQ multiplex PCR, lists solely in-frame clones and lacks some. This table holds 25,000 or so clones, under 90% found once. Sequencing used peripheral blood. The chain recombines TRBV5-1 with TRBJ2-4; D is perhaps TRBD2 (6 bases). The clonotype originates from a human donor in a cohort sampled during active COVID-19. The CDR3 DNA sequence: TGCGCCAGCAAGGAGGGCGGAGGAGCCAAAAACATTCAGTACTTC. Its protein product is CASKEGGGAKNIQYF.